This T cell receptor beta chain was sequenced for a study of blood T cell repertoires in COVID-19 (TCRdb year 2020). Some background on the complete study: Samples covering the acute and convalescent phases of COVID-19 were provided by collaborators in the United States, Italy and Spain. The prospective study material was composed of cDNA or gDNA derived from T cells, B-cell-depleted T cells, or PBMCs. Subjects who had been exposed to COVID-19, were actively infected with it, or had recovered from it provided the deeply sampled blood TCRbeta repertoires that made up the dataset. The repertoires were released in a freely available public database meant as a resource for research on the immune response to SARS-CoV-2. The samples were drawn from the first 160 participants of the ongoing ImmuneRACE study and from roughly 1,300 subjects provided by 6 global collaborators. Nearly every sample came with metadata listing a de-identified subject ID, COVID-19 status, age in years and sex. HLA class I and class II types, where available, came from metadata supplied by the sample provider rather than from assay-based typing. On the study overall, not on this receptor specifically: The quantity of clinical and demographic metadata differed by source and by participant and was supplied without curation.

In Seattle, one collaborating source enrolled patients while the infection was active and tracked those patients longitudinally over the course of disease. Each collaborating institution followed its own protocols to collect whole blood in K2EDTA tubes. For TCRbeta analysis, collaborators shipped samples in one of three forms: frozen whole blood, isolated PBMCs, or DNA extracted from either of those sample types. The count of this clone is one. It lacks a known antigen. No quality values exist for individual bases; no much larger clone is one base distant. The germline V gene encodes CDR1 MGHDK and CDR2 SYGVNS. The CDR3, cysteine through phenylalanine, is 14 amino acids long. Here the CDR3 DNA is all that survives: 42 bases in frame from base 1. Trimmed from V: 2 bases; trimmed from J: 8 bases; junction bases lacking a gene match: 6. TCRbeta CDR3 regions were amplified from genomic DNA by means of the immunoSEQ Assay, a bias-controlled multiplex PCR. The published analysis was carried out like this. The number of nucleated cells in each sample was estimated from the amplification of reference gene primers within the assay. Sequence reads were collapsed and filtered to measure the absolute abundance of every unique TCRbeta CDR3 rearrangement. Productive Simpson clonality was computed per sample as the square root of Simpson's diversity index over productive rearrangements. TCRdb took over this immuneACCESS table, retaining in-frame rearrangements with V and J assigned. Such tables are incomplete; in checked studies, under half of the missing clones stem from an unresolved V gene, and the remainder is unexplained. V, J and clone size derive from that table, while D and trimming were established from the DNA sequence. The table for this sample lists about 390,000 clones; around 87% of them were counted only once. Of the sample, under 3% falls within the top ten clones.

This chain is built from TRBV25-1 and TRBJ1-1, with 9 central nucleotides matching TRBD1. The sequenced sample was peripheral blood. The origin of this receptor is a woman aged 60 to 75 with COVID-19, enrolled during active disease. Here the CDR3 is given as CASSELTGQGEAFF. The sequenced DNA: TGTGCCAGCAGTGAACTGACGGGACAGGGAGAAGCTTTCTTT.